These 16 T cell receptor beta chains originate from one sample sequenced in a study of Graves' ophthalmopathy and Graves' hyperthyroidism. RNA transcripts provided the template for amplifying TCR beta CDR3 regions. Second-round multiplex PCR came after first-round RT-PCR with HTBI primers. TCRdb independently ran MiXCR on the multiplex PCR reads; one entry per CDR3 protein. The sample gives approximately 1.2 million distinct CDR3 sequences, less than 45% of which show up once; around 10% is in the top ten. The specimen was peripheral blood or thyroid tissue (not recorded which). These receptors were obtained from an adult man with Graves' hyperthyroidism.

The rearrangement uses TRBV9 and TRBJ1-6; weak D call: TRBD1 (5 bases). From germline, CDR1 is SGDLS and CDR2 YYNGEE. Trimming pared 4 bases from V and 13 bases from J, leaving 18 bases between. The CDR3 is 14 residues long. The CDR3 sequence: CASSSGTGSQPLHF. CDR3 nucleotides: TGTGCCAGCAGCTCCGGAACAGGTAGTCAGCCCCTCCACTTT.

V is TRBV7-2 and J is TRBJ1-2; D gene unclear. This CDR3 comprises 13 residues. Deletions cut 5 bases from V and 10 bases from J, with 17 bases between. From germline, CDR1 is SGHTA and CDR2 FQGNSA. The CDR3 nucleotides read TGTGCCAGCAGCGAACCCCCGGGTTGGCCCTACACCTTC. Amino acids: CASSEPPGWPYTF.

In this sample, this clonotype turned up many times. This sequence joins TRBV12-3 or TRBV12-4 and TRBJ1-5, with D perhaps matching TRBD1 (5 bases). The CDR3 runs 15 residues. Deletions cut 5 bases from V and 1 base from J, with 12 bases between. This CDR3 reads CASSGRRGSNQPQHF. CDR3 sequence (DNA): TGTGCCAGCAGTGGCCGGCGGGGCAGCAATCAGCCCCAGCATTTT.

The chain combines TRBV10-3 with TRBJ1-5; D perhaps matches TRBD1 (5 bases). This CDR3 region has 14 residues. The germline CDR1 and CDR2 sequences are ENHRY and SYGVKD. Trimming stripped 10 bases from V and 2 bases from J, with 15 bases between. The CDR3 protein is CASGQGWGNQPQHF. For the CDR3, the DNA is TGTGCCAGCGGGCAGGGTTGGGGCAATCAGCCCCAGCATTTT.

As to this clonotype: The junction departs from germline at one end; a sequencing error may be responsible. The J gene is TRBJ2-6, the V gene TRBV5-1, with TRBD1 matching over 8 bases. The CDR3 runs to 14 residues. Germline CDR1 SGHRS, CDR2 YFSETQ. The CDR3 DNA follows: TGCGCCAGCAGCATGGGGACAGGAGCGAACACTGAAGCTTTC. Protein: CASSMGTGANTEAF.

The sample holds many counts of this clonotype. The rearrangement uses TRBV2 and TRBJ2-7; D is unresolved. With 3 bases removed from V and 12 bases from J, the gap between germline ends came to 9 bases. The CDR3 has 10 residues. Germline values: CDR1 SNHLY, CDR2 FYNNEI. CDR3 nucleotide sequence: TGTGCCAGCAGTGATGGAGTGCTGTACTTC. It codes for CASSDGVLYF.

The rearrangement joins TRBV11-3 to TRBJ1-1; D ambiguous. CDR1 is SGHNT and CDR2 is YENEEA in the germline V gene. The length of the CDR3 is 13 residues. Trimming left V 5 bases short and J 5 bases short, with 12 bases between. The CDR3 loop is CASSRTSSTEAFF. As DNA, the CDR3 is TGTGCCAGCAGCCGGACGAGCAGTACTGAAGCTTTCTTT.

The chain carries TRBV10-3 and TRBJ1-6; the match to TRBD1 covers 7 bases. The CDR3 is 14 residues long. Trimming at V came to 3 bases and at J to 9 bases, leaving 5 bases not matched to a gene. Germline lookup yields CDR1 ENHRY and CDR2 SYGVKD. The CDR3 reads CAISEGRGSSPLHF. The CDR3 DNA follows: TGTGCCATCAGTGAAGGCAGGGGGAGTTCACCCCTCCACTTT.

As for this clonotype: An end of the junction differs from the germline gene, which may be a read error. The chain combines TRBV20-1 with TRBJ1-1, with a tentative D call TRBD1 (6 bases). Per germline, CDR1 DFQATT and CDR2 SNEGSKA (reference sequence). This CDR3 comprises 14 residues. CDR3 amino acids: CSAADSTMNTEASF. The CDR3 DNA reads as TGCAGTGCTGCGGACAGCACCATGAACACTGAAGCTTCCTTT.

This clonotype came up a few times. J is TRBJ1-5 and V is TRBV10-2; D unclear. The length of the CDR3 is 14 residues. The V gene lost 3 bases and the J gene lost 4 bases, with 10 bases spanning the gap. Germline CDR1 and CDR2: WSHSY and SAAADI. In nucleotides, the CDR3 is TGCGCCAGCAGTGAACAGACCGAGAATCAGCCCCAGCATTTT. It yields the protein CASSEQTENQPQHF.

The rearrangement uses TRBV7-8 and TRBJ2-6; 7 positions match TRBD1. Trimming at V came to 5 bases and at J to 1 base, leaving 14 bases not matched to a gene. This CDR3 region has 19 residues. Germline V gene data show CDR1 as SGHVS and CDR2 as FQNEAQ. CDR3 sequence: CASSTDRVIGQSGANVLTF. The CDR3 DNA reads as TGTGCCAGCAGCACTGACAGGGTTATTGGGCAATCTGGGGCCAACGTCCTGACTTTC.

At least ten counts were recorded for this clonotype. The CDR3 DNA is TGCAGCGTTGAAGTTCCCGGCAGGGTCACTGAAGCTTTCTTT. Protein product: CSVEVPGRVTEAFF. The chain is built from TRBV29-1 and TRBJ1-1; a possible D gene is TRBD1 (5 bases). V gave up 1 base and J gave up 4 bases, with 13 bases separating them. The germline V gene encodes CDR1 SQVTM and CDR2 ANQGSEA. The CDR3 has 14 residues.

The chain joins TRBV6-5 to TRBJ1-2; 8 bases fit TRBD1. Losses at the gene ends were 5 bases for V and 2 bases for J; bases not matched to a gene: 4. The germline V gene has CDR1 MNHEY and CDR2 SVGAGI. The CDR3 covers 14 residues. The CDR3 bases are TGTGCCAGCAGTCGCAGGGGGCGGAACTATGGCTACACCTTC. Its translation is CASSRRGRNYGYTF.

CDR3 protein: CASSLGGLAGQETQYF. DNA of the CDR3: TGTGCCAGCAGCTTAGGGGGCCTAGCGGGTCAAGAGACCCAGTACTTC. J is TRBJ2-5 and V is TRBV7-9; 8 bases are a match to TRBD2. The ends lost 1 base at V and 2 bases at J; junction bases unmatched: 6. Germline CDR1 is SEHNR and CDR2 is FQNEAQ (reference sequence). This CDR3 is built from 16 residues. The entire variable domain, with the rest obtained from reference TRBV7-9 and TRBJ2-5, is as follows: DTGVSQNPRHKITKRGQNVTFRCDPISEHNRLYWYRQTLGQGPEFLTYFQNEAQLEKSRLLSDRFSAERPKGSFSTLEIQRTEQGDSAMYLCASSLGGLAGQETQYFGPGTRLLVL.

This clonotype was picked up many times. This chain joins TRBV2 and TRBJ1-1; no definite D call. From germline, CDR1 is SNHLY and CDR2 FYNNEI. CDR3 size: 14 residues. V was shortened by 10 bases and J by 0 bases, with 15 bases between the two germline ends. The CDR3 loop is CATLNRAMNTEAFF. The CDR3 DNA is TGTGCCACCCTAAACCGAGCAATGAACACTGAAGCTTTCTTT.

This clonotype was seen a few times. The V and J genes are TRBV20-1 and TRBJ2-5, with 7 bases lining up with TRBD1. The trim removed 8 bases at V and 2 bases at J, leaving 5 bases unmatched. Germline V lookup: CDR1 DFQATT, CDR2 SNEGSKA (reference sequence). The CDR3 has 12 residues. CDR3 DNA sequence: TGCAGTATTGACAGGGCTCAAGAGACCCAGTACTTC. It encodes CSIDRAQETQYF.